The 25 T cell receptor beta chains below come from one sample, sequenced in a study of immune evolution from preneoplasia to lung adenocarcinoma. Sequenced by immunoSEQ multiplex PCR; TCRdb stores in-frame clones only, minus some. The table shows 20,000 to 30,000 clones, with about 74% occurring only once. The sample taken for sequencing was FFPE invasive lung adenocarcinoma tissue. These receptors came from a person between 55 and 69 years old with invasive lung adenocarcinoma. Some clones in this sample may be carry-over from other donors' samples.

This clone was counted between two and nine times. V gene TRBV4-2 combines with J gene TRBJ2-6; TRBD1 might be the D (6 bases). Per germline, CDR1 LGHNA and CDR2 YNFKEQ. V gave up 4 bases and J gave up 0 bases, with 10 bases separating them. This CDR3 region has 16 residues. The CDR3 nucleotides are TGTGCCAGCAGCCCGCAGGGGATCTCTGGGGCCAACGTCCTGACTTTC. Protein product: CASSPQGISGANVLTF.

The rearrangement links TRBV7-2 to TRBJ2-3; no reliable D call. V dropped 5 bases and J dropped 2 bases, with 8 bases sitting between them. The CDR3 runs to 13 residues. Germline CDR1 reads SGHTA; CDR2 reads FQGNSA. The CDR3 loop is CASSQEYTDTQYF. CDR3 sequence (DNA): TGTGCCAGCAGCCAGGAGTACACAGATACGCAGTATTTT.

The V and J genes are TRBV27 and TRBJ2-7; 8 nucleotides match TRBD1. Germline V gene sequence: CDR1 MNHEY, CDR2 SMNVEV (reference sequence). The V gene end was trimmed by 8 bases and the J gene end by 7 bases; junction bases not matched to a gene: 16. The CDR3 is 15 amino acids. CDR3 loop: CASHLTGATRREQYF. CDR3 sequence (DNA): TGTGCCAGCCACCTGACAGGGGCTACAAGACGGGAGCAGTACTTC.

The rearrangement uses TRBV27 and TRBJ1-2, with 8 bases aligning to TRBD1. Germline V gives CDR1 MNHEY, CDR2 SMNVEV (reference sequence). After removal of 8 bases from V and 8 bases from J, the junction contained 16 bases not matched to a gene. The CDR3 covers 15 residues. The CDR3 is CASSRGRGLSLGYTF. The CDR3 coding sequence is TGTGCCAGCTCCCGGGGCAGGGGGCTAAGTCTGGGCTACACCTTC.

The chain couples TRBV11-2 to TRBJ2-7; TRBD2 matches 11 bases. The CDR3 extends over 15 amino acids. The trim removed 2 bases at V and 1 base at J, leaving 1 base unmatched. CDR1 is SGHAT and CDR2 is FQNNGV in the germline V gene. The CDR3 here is CASSLRLAGSYEQYF. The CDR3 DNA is TGTGCCAGCAGCTTAAGACTAGCGGGGTCCTACGAGCAGTACTTC.

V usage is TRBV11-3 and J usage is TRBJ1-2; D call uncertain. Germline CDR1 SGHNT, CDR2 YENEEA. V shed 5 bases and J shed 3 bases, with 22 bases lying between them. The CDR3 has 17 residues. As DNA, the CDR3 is TGTGCCAGCAGCCGTAGGGTACCTGGGCAGAAAGACTATGGCTACACCTTC. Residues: CASSRRVPGQKDYGYTF.

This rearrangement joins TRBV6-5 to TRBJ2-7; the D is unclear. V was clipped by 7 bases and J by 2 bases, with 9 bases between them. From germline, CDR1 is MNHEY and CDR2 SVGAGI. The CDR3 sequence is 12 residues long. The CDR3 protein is CASTAGPYEQYF. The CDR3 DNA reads TGTGCCAGCACCGCAGGACCCTACGAGCAGTACTTC.

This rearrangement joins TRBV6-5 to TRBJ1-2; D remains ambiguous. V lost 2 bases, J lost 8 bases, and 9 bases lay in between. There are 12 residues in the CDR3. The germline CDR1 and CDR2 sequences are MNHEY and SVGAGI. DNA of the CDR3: TGTGCCAGCAGTTACAGAGGGTTAGGCTACACCTTC. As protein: CASSYRGLGYTF.

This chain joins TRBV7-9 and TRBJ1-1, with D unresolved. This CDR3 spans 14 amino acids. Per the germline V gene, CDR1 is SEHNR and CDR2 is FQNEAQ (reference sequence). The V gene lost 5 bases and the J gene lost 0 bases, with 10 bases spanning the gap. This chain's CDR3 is CASSPPSLNTEAFF. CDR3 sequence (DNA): TGTGCCAGCAGCCCTCCCAGCTTGAACACTGAAGCTTTCTTT.

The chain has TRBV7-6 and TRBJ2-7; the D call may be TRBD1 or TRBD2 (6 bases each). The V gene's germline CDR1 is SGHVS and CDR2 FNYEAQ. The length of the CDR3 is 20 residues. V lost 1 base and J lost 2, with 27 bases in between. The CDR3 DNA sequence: TGTGCCAGCAGCTTAGGGGAGTTCACAGGGATGGGGGAGGCCCCCTACGAGCAGTACTTC. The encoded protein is CASSLGEFTGMGEAPYEQYF.

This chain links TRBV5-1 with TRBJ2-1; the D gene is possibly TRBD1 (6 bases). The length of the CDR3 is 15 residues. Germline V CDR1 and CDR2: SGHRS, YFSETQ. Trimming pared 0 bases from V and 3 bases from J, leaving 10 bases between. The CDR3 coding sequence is TGCGCCAGCAGCTTGGTACAGGGCCTCTACAATGAGCAGTTCTTC. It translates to CASSLVQGLYNEQFF. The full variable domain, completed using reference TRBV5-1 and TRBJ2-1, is KAGVTQTPRYLIKTRGQQVTLSCSPISGHRSVSWYQQTPGQGLQFLFEYFSETQRNKGNFPGRFSGRQFSNSRSEMNVSTLELGDSALYLCASSLVQGLYNEQFFGPGTRLTVL.

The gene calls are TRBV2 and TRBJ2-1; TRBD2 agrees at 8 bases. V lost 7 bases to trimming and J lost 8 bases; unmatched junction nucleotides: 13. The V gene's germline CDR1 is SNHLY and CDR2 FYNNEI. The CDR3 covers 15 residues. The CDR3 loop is CASTLALAEEYEQFF. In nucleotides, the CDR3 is TGTGCCAGCACTCTGGCACTAGCGGAGGAGTATGAGCAGTTCTTC.

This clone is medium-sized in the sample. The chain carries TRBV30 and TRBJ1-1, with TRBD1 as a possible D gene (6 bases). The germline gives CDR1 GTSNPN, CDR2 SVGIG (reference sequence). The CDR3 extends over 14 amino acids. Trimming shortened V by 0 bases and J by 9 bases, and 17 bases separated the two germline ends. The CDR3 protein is CAWSVRQGRRKAFF. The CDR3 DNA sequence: TGTGCCTGGAGTGTAAGGCAGGGGCGGCGAAAAGCTTTCTTT.

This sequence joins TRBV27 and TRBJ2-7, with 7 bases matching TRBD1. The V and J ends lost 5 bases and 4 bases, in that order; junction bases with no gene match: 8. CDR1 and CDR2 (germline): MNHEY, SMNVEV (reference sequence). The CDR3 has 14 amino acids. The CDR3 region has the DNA TGTGCCAGCAGTGAAAGACAGGGTTGGTACGAGCAGTACTTC. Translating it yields CASSERQGWYEQYF.

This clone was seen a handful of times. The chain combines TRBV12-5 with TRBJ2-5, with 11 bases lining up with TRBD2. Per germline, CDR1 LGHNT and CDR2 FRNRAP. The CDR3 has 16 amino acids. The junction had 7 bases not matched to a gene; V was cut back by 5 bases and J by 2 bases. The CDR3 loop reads CASGPGTSGQQETQYF. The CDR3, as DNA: TGTGCTAGTGGTCCCGGGACTAGCGGACAACAAGAGACCCAGTACTTC. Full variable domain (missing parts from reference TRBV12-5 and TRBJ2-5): DARVTQTPRHKVTEMGQEVTMRCQPILGHNTVFWYRQTMMQGLELLAYFRNRAPLDDSGMPKDRFSAEMPDATLATLKIQPSEPRDSAVYFCASGPGTSGQQETQYFGPGTRLLVL.

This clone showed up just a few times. CDR3 nucleotides: TGTGCCAGTATGGTGGCGGGAGGGTCGGGTAATACGCAGTATTTT. Protein: CASMVAGGSGNTQYF. This chain uses TRBV19 with TRBJ2-3; 9 bases fit TRBD2. The CDR3 has 15 amino acids. With V trimmed by 7 bases and J by 7 bases, 12 bases remained unmatched. Germline values: CDR1 LNHDA, CDR2 SQIVND (reference sequence).

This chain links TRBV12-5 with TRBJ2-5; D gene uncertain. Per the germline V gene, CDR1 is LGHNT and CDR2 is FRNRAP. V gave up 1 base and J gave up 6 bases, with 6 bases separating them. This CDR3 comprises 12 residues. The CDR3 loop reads CASGLDWKTQYF. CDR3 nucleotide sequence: TGTGCTAGTGGTTTGGATTGGAAGACCCAGTACTTC. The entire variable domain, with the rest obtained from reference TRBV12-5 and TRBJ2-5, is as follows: DARVTQTPRHKVTEMGQEVTMRCQPILGHNTVFWYRQTMMQGLELLAYFRNRAPLDDSGMPKDRFSAEMPDATLATLKIQPSEPRDSAVYFCASGLDWKTQYFGPGTRLLVL.

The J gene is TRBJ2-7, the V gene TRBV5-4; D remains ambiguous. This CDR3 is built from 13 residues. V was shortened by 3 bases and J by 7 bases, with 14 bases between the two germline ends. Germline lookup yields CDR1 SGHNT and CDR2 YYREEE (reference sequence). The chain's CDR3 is CASSSDASREQYF. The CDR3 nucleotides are TGTGCCAGCAGCTCAGACGCGTCCCGGGAGCAGTACTTC.

The CDR3 region has the DNA TGTGCCAGCAGCGACAGGGGCCGAGGGCTCCAGCATTTT. As protein: CASSDRGRGLQHF. The rearrangement uses TRBV6-6 and TRBJ1-5; TRBD1 matches 8 bases. The CDR3 consists of 13 residues. Germline values: CDR1 MNHNY, CDR2 SVGAGI (reference sequence). V gave up 6 bases and J gave up 12 bases; unmatched junction bases: 10.

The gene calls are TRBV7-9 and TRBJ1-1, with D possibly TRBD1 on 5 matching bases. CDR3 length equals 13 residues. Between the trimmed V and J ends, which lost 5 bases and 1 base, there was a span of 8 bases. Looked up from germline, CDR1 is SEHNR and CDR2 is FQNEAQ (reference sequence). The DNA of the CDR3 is TGTGCCAGCAGCCTACAGGAGAACACTGAAGCTTTCTTT. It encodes CASSLQENTEAFF.

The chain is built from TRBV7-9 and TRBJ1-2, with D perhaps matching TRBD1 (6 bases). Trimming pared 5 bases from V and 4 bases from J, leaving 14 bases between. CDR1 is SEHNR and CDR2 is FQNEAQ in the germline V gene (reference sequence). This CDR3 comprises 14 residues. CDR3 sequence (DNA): TGTGCCAGCAGCCCGCCAGGGGTAGGCTATGGCTACACCTTC. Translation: CASSPPGVGYGYTF.

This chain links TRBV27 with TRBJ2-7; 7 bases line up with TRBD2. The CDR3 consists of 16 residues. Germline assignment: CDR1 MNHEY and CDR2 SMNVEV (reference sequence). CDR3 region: CTSSLRDEGGLHEQYF. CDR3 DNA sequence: TGTACGAGCAGTTTACGGGATGAGGGAGGGTTGCACGAGCAGTACTTC.

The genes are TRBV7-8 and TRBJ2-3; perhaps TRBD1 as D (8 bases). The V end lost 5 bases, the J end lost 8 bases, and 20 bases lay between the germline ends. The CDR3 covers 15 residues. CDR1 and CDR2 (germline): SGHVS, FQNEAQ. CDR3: CASSRSQGGQGTQYF. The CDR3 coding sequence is TGTGCCAGCAGCCGATCACAGGGGGGGCAAGGTACGCAGTATTTT.

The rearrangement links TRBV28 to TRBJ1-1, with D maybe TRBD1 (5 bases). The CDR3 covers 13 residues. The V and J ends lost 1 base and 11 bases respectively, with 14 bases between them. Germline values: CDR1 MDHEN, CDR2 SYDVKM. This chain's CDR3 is CASSLLGEPEAFF. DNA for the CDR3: TGTGCCAGCAGTTTATTGGGGGAGCCGGAGGCTTTCTTT.

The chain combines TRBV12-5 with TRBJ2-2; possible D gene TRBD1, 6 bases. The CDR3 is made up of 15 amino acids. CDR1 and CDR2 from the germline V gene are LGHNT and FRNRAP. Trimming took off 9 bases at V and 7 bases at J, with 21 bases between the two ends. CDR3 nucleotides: TGTGCTAGCCTCCTGGGGGCGCGTTCGGACGGGGAGCTGTTTTTT. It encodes CASLLGARSDGELFF.